This entry is about one T cell receptor (beta chain). Its cognate antigen has yet to be identified. Base qualities are not provided; no much larger clone lies one nucleotide away. Genomic DNA was isolated from the sorted cells so that the TCRbeta CDR3 region could be sequenced. The immunoSEQ Assay was used for sequencing of TCRbeta CDR3 regions. TCRdb provides this immuneACCESS table in a form limited to in-frame rearrangements. Some clones are lacking; in checked studies, under half of them reflect an unresolved V gene, and why the rest are absent is not known. Within this sample are about 76,000 clones, with approximately 79% of them counted one time only. About 1.7% of the sample lies in the top ten. The trial excluded patients who had a history of autoimmune disease or were on systemic immunosuppression. Peripheral blood for TCR sequencing was collected from all dose cohorts at baseline, on cycle 4 day 1, and on cycle 7 day 1. Samples were obtained from an open-label, multicenter, first-in-human phase I dose-escalation trial of ivuxolimab. Adults with locally advanced or metastatic melanoma, renal cell, hepatocellular, or head and neck squamous cell carcinoma were enrolled in the trial. Before TCR sequencing, CD4+ T cells and CD8+ T cells were sorted from peripheral blood as separate populations.

The data are from a study of OX40 agonist ivuxolimab in advanced cancers. About the investigation overall: Ivuxolimab was a fully human IgG2 agonistic monoclonal antibody targeting the costimulatory receptor OX40 (CD134). The paper reports the monotherapy dose-escalation portion (N of about 47 patients) of the phase I ivuxolimab trial. Patients were allowed to have had prior anti-PD-1, anti-PD-L1 or anti-CTLA-4 therapy, and around 40% of the dose-escalation patients had previously received checkpoint inhibitors. Of the roughly 52 dose-escalation patients, hepatocellular carcinoma was present in roughly 19, melanoma in roughly 15, renal cell carcinoma in 9 and head and neck cancer in 9. A male proportion of roughly 80% and a mean age of approximately 55 years, ranging from roughly 20 to 80, were recorded for the dose-escalation cohort. Partial responses were achieved by three dose-escalation patients, of whom one had hepatocellular carcinoma and two had cutaneous melanoma. Intravenous ivuxolimab was administered to patients every 2 weeks at six dose levels: 0.01, 0.1, 0.3, 1.5, 3 and 10 mg/kg. Peripheral TCRbeta sequencing was intended to test whether TCR sequence diversity was altered and clonal T-cell expansion was caused by ivuxolimab. General study outcomes and caveats: Partial responders in the 0.1-3.0 mg/kg groups had among the lowest normalized peripheral clonal expansion, especially among CD8+ T cells. The antigen specificity of the clonally expanded peripheral T cells was not determined. Low levels of normalized T-cell clonal expansion were also seen in some patients who did not respond. At doses of 0.1 to 3.0 mg/kg, clonal expansion of both CD4+ and CD8+ blood T cells was observed from baseline to week 6. After ivuxolimab, CD8+ T cells had more expanded clones than CD4+ T cells on average.

Trimming takes 1 base from V and 8 bases from J, and the germline ends sit 20 bases apart. CDR1 and CDR2, looked up from the germline V gene (reference sequence), are SEHNR and FQNEAQ. The CDR3 covers 16 residues, taking in both the cysteine and the phenylalanine. This entry keeps only the CDR3 DNA: 48 bases, framed from base 1. Here the sequenced sample was CD4+ or CD8+ T cells sorted from blood, taken in a trial of the OX40 agonist ivuxolimab. The chain is assembled from TRBV7-9 and TRBJ1-1; matching of 5 bases hints at TRBD1 as the D gene. The TCR originated in an adult with an advanced solid tumor such as melanoma, head and neck, liver or kidney cancer. In nucleotides, the sequence is TGTGCCAGCAGCTTAGTGATTCTCAAGGGGCCTAACGAAGCTTTCTTT. Its protein reads: CASSLVILKGPNEAFF.